The next 8 T cell receptor beta chains were all read from a single sample in a study of shared clonotypes between healthy human individuals. Sequencing was performed with immunoSEQ multiplex PCR; in TCRdb, only in-frame clones are kept and a portion is missing. The sample has roughly 700,000 clones, under 80% seen once. Sequenced material: memory CD4+ T cells sorted from blood. Subset: CD45RA-negative fraction. The receptors derive from a woman between 25 and 40 years old in good health.

This clone was observed a few times. This specimen includes other DNA sequences encoding the same CDR3. CDR3 in amino acids: CASSEQGFEKLFF. CDR3 coding DNA: TGTGCCAGCAGTGAACAGGGATTCGAAAAACTGTTTTTT. V and J are TRBV6-1 and TRBJ1-4; maybe TRBD1 (5 bases). This CDR3 contains 13 residues. V dropped 2 bases and J dropped 8 bases, with 9 bases sitting between them. Germline assignment: CDR1 MNHNS and CDR2 SASEGT.

About this clone: Possible read error: a much larger clone is one base away. Other DNA sequences in this specimen translate into the identical CDR3. Here the CDR3 reads CASSFSEGPYEQYF. The CDR3 DNA follows: TGTGCCAGCAGTTTTTCCGAGGGCCCCTACGAGCAGTACTTC. The genes are TRBV27 and TRBJ2-7, with a weak D call TRBD2 (5 bases). The CDR3 extends over 14 amino acids. Germline loops: CDR1 MNHEY, CDR2 SMNVEV (reference sequence). V lost 3 bases, J lost 2 bases, and 11 bases lay in between.

This chain uses TRBV1 with TRBJ1-5. TRBV1 corresponds to a pseudogene. The CDR3 length is 15 residues. This CDR3 reads CTSSQDGDSNQPQHF. For the CDR3, the DNA is TGCACCAGCAGCCAAGATGGGGACAGCAATCAGCCCCAGCATTTT.

The chain joins TRBV12-5 to TRBJ1-2; no clear D. CDR3 size: 16 residues. Between the trimmed V and J ends, which lost 0 bases and 3 bases, there was a span of 14 bases. Germline CDR1 is LGHNT and CDR2 is FRNRAP. This CDR3 is CASGLVLGRSDYGYTF. CDR3 bases: TGTGCTAGTGGTTTGGTACTAGGACGTTCGGACTATGGCTACACCTTC.

V usage is TRBV5-1 and J usage is TRBJ2-3, with 10 bases matching TRBD1. V dropped 2 bases and J dropped 1; count of bases not matched to a gene: 1. The germline V gene has CDR1 SGHRS and CDR2 YFSETQ. CDR3 size: 15 residues. The chain's CDR3 is CASSLGTGGTDTQYF. Written as DNA, the CDR3 is TGCGCCAGCAGCTTAGGGACAGGGGGCACAGATACGCAGTATTTT.

This clone was observed a few times. The chain has TRBV7-9 and TRBJ1-1; D is perhaps TRBD1 (6 bases). There are 11 residues in the CDR3. V lost 8 bases and J lost 10, with 14 bases in between. Germline CDR1 and CDR2: SEHNR and FQNEAQ (reference sequence). CDR3 nucleotides: TGTGCCAGCGGGGGGCTTTATTTAGCTTTCTTT. Translated: CASGGLYLAFF.

This clone has more than one count but fewer than ten. V is TRBV5-1 and J is TRBJ1-4; perhaps TRBD1 as D (6 bases). The CDR3 is made up of 15 amino acids. Germline values: CDR1 SGHRS, CDR2 YFSETQ. Trimming left V 0 bases short and J 8 bases short, with 14 bases between. The CDR3 region has the DNA TGCGCCAGCAGCTTGGCCGGGACACAAGGCGAAAAACTGTTTTTT. It encodes CASSLAGTQGEKLFF.

This chain uses TRBV5-1 with TRBJ2-7; D perhaps matches TRBD2 (5 bases). V lost 4 bases to trimming and J lost 1 base, with 33 bases between them. CDR1 SGHRS and CDR2 YFSETQ come from the germline V gene. The CDR3 runs 21 residues. This CDR3 reads CASSPRRSGRGADNWSYEQYF. For the CDR3, the DNA is TGCGCCAGCAGCCCGCGCCGTTCAGGACGTGGAGCGGATAATTGGTCCTACGAGCAGTACTTC. Full variable domain (missing parts from reference TRBV5-1 and TRBJ2-7): KAGVTQTPRYLIKTRGQQVTLSCSPISGHRSVSWYQQTPGQGLQFLFEYFSETQRNKGNFPGRFSGRQFSNSRSEMNVSTLELGDSALYLCASSPRRSGRGADNWSYEQYFGPGTRLTVT.